One sample yielded the 15 T cell receptor beta chains listed below, sequenced in a study of CD8 T cells in Susac syndrome. Random hexamers primed reverse transcription of about 0.5 to 1 ug RNA. TCRdb itself ran the immunoSEQ multiplex PCR reads through MiXCR, one entry per CDR3 protein. Among around 62,000 distinct CDR3 sequences, roughly 92% were seen once, and the ten largest hold about 0.21%. Source material: CD8+ T cells from PBMCs. The receptors derive from a human donor in good health.

The genes are TRBV5-5 and TRBJ2-7; 8 nucleotides agree with TRBD1. Trimming cost V 4 bases and J 7 bases; bases outside gene matches: 7. Germline CDR1 is SGHKS and CDR2 is YYEKEE (reference sequence). The CDR3 is made up of 13 amino acids. This CDR3 reads CASSPWTGWEQYF. In nucleotides, the CDR3 is TGTGCCAGCAGCCCCTGGACAGGGTGGGAGCAGTACTTC. The complete variable domain, with remaining parts taken from reference TRBV5-5 and TRBJ2-7, reads DAGVTQSPTHLIKTRGQQVTLRCSPISGHKSVSWYQQVLGQGPQFIFQYYEKEERGRGNFPDRFSARQFPNYSSELNVNALLLGDSALYLCASSPWTGWEQYFGPGTRLTVT.

The V call is TRBV28, the J call TRBJ2-5, with 9 bases aligning to TRBD2. From germline, CDR1 is MDHEN and CDR2 SYDVKM. This CDR3 comprises 16 residues. Trimming cost V 2 bases and J 5 bases; bases outside gene matches: 9. The DNA for the CDR3 is TGTGCCAGCAGTTTAGGCGGGGGGGCCGAGAGGGAGACCCAGTACTTC. Encoded protein: CASSLGGGAERETQYF.

This clonotype has just a few counts. The chain is built from TRBV19 and TRBJ2-7; D may be TRBD2 (5 bases). The length of the CDR3 is 14 residues. Per germline, CDR1 LNHDA and CDR2 SQIVND (reference sequence). The V end lost 3 bases, the J end lost 0 bases, and 9 bases lay between the germline ends. The CDR3 here is CASSIRGTSYEQYF. The CDR3 DNA reads TGTGCCAGTAGTATTCGGGGAACCTCCTACGAGCAGTACTTC.

The chain is built from TRBV5-6 and TRBJ2-1, with 7 bases lining up with TRBD2. There are 17 residues in the CDR3. Germline V lookup: CDR1 SGHDT, CDR2 YYEEEE. The J segment lost 0 bases and the V segment lost 6 bases, leaving 12 bases of the junction unmatched. CDR3 residues: CASTPWGAGLSYNEQFF. In nucleotides, the CDR3 is TGTGCCAGCACCCCCTGGGGAGCGGGGCTCTCCTACAATGAGCAGTTCTTC.

The CDR3 region has the DNA TGTGCCTGGAGTGCAGAGACTAGCGGGGGACTTTTCTACAATGAGCAGTTCTTC. It encodes CAWSAETSGGLFYNEQFF. This rearrangement joins TRBV30 to TRBJ2-1, with 12 positions matching TRBD2. Germline CDR1 and CDR2: GTSNPN and SVGIG (reference sequence). This CDR3 contains 18 residues. The V gene end was trimmed by 1 base and the J gene end by 3 bases; junction bases not matched to a gene: 10.

This rearrangement joins TRBV30 to TRBJ2-1, with D possibly being TRBD2 (7 bases). Per the germline V gene, CDR1 is GTSNPN and CDR2 is SVGIG (reference sequence). This CDR3 is built from 15 residues. V was shortened by 6 bases and J by 0 bases, with 15 bases between the two germline ends. The CDR3 loop is CACSVGGGSYNEQFF. The CDR3 DNA reads as TGTGCCTGTTCCGTAGGGGGGGGCTCCTACAATGAGCAGTTCTTC. Full variable domain (missing parts from reference TRBV30 and TRBJ2-1): SQTIHQWPATLVQPVGSPLSLECTVEGTSNPNLYWYRQAAGRGLQLLFYSVGIGQISSEVPQNLSASRPQDRQFILSSKKLLLSDSGFYLCACSVGGGSYNEQFFGPGTRLTVL.

This clonotype was detected once. V is TRBV6-5 and J is TRBJ2-1, with 8 bases matching TRBD2. The V segment lost 5 bases and the J segment 6 bases; nucleotides outside the gene matches: 9. From germline, CDR1 is MNHEY and CDR2 SVGAGI. The CDR3 length is 15 residues. The CDR3 reads CASSLIAGTSNEQFF. Written as DNA, the CDR3 is TGTGCCAGCAGTCTCATAGCGGGGACCTCCAATGAGCAGTTCTTC.

The V gene is TRBV12-3 or TRBV12-4, the J gene TRBJ1-3; TRBD1 might be the D (5 bases). V was pared by 7 bases and J by 3 bases, with 10 bases between. The CDR3 is made up of 13 amino acids. The CDR3 region has the DNA TGTGCCAGCACCTGGGACGGTGGAAACACCATATATTTT. Its translation: CASTWDGGNTIYF.

The J gene is TRBJ1-5, the V gene TRBV6-5; 8 nucleotides match TRBD1. The length of the CDR3 is 18 residues. V lost 1 base and J lost 6; bases outside the gene matches: 14. The V gene's germline CDR1 is MNHEY and CDR2 SVGAGI. The CDR3 sequence is CASSYYPTQGANSQPQHF. The CDR3 DNA reads TGTGCCAGCAGTTACTACCCCACCCAGGGGGCGAATAGTCAGCCCCAGCATTTT.

The V and J genes are TRBV5-5 and TRBJ1-1, with D tentatively TRBD1 (6 bases). The V end was cut by 5 bases, the J end by 6 bases, with 29 bases between. Germline V gives CDR1 SGHKS, CDR2 YYEKEE (reference sequence). This CDR3 region has 18 residues. Written as DNA, the CDR3 is TGTGCCAGCAGGACGGAGGTGGGGGCCAGGACGGTGGAACCTGAAGCTTTCTTT. It is translated as CASRTEVGARTVEPEAFF.

V is TRBV12-3 or TRBV12-4 and J is TRBJ1-2, with TRBD1 matching over 11 bases. With 7 bases clipped from V and 7 bases from J, the junction kept 8 bases outside the gene matches. CDR3 length equals 14 residues. The CDR3 loop reads CASISPGQGVGYTF. The CDR3 DNA is TGTGCCAGCATTTCCCCGGGACAGGGGGTTGGCTACACCTTC.

This chain uses TRBV10-3 with TRBJ2-7; 8 bases line up with TRBD1. The CDR3 length is 15 residues. V gave up 2 bases and J gave up 2 bases; unmatched junction bases: 5. The germline V gene has CDR1 ENHRY and CDR2 SYGVKD. The chain's CDR3 is CAISEDQQGAYEQYF. The CDR3 nucleotides read TGTGCCATCAGTGAGGATCAACAGGGGGCCTACGAGCAGTACTTC.

This clonotype was detected only a few times. The chain links TRBV15 to TRBJ2-7; no clear D gene. The CDR3 extends over 13 amino acids. Germline values: CDR1 LNHNV, CDR2 YYDKDF (reference sequence). The germline V and J ends were trimmed by 5 bases and 5 bases, with 13 bases remaining between them. CDR3 in amino acids: CATSEWQGDEQYF. DNA of the CDR3: TGTGCCACCAGCGAATGGCAAGGCGACGAGCAGTACTTC.

The chain links TRBV29-1 to TRBJ2-1; 9 bases are a match to TRBD1. Germline assignment: CDR1 SQVTM and CDR2 ANQGSEA. This CDR3 has 17 amino acids. V shed 2 bases and J 0 bases; nucleotides not matched to a gene: 8. The CDR3 spells CSVEYTGGRSSYNEQFF. CDR3 coding DNA: TGCAGCGTTGAATATACAGGGGGCAGAAGCTCCTACAATGAGCAGTTCTTC.

This clonotype was observed once. The chain links TRBV3-1 to TRBJ1-1; the D gene is possibly TRBD1 (5 bases). V lost 3 bases and J lost 0, with 11 bases in between. The length of the CDR3 is 15 residues. The germline V gene encodes CDR1 LGHDT and CDR2 YNNKEL (reference sequence). The DNA of the CDR3 is TGTGCCAGCAGCCAGGAGGAAGGGGTGAACACTGAAGCTTTCTTT. It is translated as CASSQEEGVNTEAFF.